This T cell receptor (beta chain) was retrieved from a study of T cell responses to AZD1222 COVID-19 vaccine. Study details: Second-dose intervals of approximately 4 or approximately 12 weeks were pooled. Study results and caveats: An increase in Spike-specific TCR breadth and depth was observed after two AZD1222 doses.

Comment on this clone: What it binds is not known.

Only in-frame clones appear in the TCRdb table, and some are missing; sequencing was by immunoSEQ multiplex PCR. This repertoire shows approximately 170,000 clones, around 87% found once; its top ten account for roughly 6.9%. The sequenced sample was peripheral blood, obtained on day 0 of AZD1222 vaccination. The source is an adult in good health.

The CDR3: CASSSRGRGGNTIYF. CDR3 coding DNA: TGTGCCAGTAGTAGCAGGGGACGAGGAGGAAACACCATATATTTT. This chain links TRBV19 with TRBJ1-3; perhaps TRBD1 as D (6 bases). This CDR3 spans 15 amino acids. Germline V gene lookup returns CDR1 LNHDA and CDR2 SQIVND (reference sequence). V was cut by 4 bases and J by 4 bases, with 14 bases left in between.